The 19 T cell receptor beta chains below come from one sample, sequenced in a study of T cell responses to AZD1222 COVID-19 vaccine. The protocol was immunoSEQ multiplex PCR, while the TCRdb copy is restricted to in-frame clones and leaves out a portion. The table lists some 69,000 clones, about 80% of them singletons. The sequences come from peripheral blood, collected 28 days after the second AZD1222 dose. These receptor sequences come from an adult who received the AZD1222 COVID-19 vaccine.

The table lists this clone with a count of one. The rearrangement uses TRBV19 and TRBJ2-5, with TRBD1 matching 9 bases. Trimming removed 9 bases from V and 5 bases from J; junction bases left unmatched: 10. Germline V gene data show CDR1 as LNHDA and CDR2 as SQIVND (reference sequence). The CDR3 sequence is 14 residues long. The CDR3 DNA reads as TGTGCCAGCCGGCTACAGGGGGCTGGGGAGACCCAGTACTTC. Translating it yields CASRLQGAGETQYF.

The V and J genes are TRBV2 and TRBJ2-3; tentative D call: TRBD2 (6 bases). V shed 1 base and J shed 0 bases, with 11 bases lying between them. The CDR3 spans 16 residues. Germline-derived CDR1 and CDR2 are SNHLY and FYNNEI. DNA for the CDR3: TGTGCCAGCAGTGAAGGACGGGGGTATAGCACAGATACGCAGTATTTT. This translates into CASSEGRGYSTDTQYF. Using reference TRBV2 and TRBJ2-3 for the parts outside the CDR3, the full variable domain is EPEVTQTPSHQVTQMGQEVILRCVPISNHLYFYWYRQILGQKVEFLVSFYNNEISEKSEIFDDQFSVERPDGSNFTLKIRSTKLEDSAMYFCASSEGRGYSTDTQYFGPGTRLTVL.

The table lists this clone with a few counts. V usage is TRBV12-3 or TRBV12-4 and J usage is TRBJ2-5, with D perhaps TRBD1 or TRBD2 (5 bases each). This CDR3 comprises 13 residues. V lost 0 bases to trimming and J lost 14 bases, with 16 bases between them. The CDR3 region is CASSLAGSRGKYF. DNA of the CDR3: TGTGCCAGCAGTTTAGCGGGGTCGAGGGGCAAATACTTC.

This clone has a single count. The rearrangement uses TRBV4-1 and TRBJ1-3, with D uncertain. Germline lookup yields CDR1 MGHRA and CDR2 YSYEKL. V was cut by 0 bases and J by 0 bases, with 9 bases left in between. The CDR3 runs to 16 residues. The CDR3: CASSQDLAVSGNTIYF. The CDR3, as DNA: TGCGCCAGCAGCCAAGATCTAGCTGTCTCTGGAAACACCATATATTTT.

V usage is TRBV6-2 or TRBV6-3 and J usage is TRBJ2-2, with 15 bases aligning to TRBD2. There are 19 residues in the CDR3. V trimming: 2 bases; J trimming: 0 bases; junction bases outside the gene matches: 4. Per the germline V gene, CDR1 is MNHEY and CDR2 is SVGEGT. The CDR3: CASSYSRTSGGANTGELFF. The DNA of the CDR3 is TGTGCCAGCAGTTACAGTCGGACTAGCGGGGGGGCGAACACCGGGGAGCTGTTTTTT.

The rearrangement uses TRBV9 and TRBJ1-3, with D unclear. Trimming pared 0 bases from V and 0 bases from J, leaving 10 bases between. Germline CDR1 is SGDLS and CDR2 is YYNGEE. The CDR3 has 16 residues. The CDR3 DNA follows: TGTGCCAGCAGCGTAGAGGGCAGGAGCTCTGGAAACACCATATATTTT. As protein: CASSVEGRSSGNTIYF.

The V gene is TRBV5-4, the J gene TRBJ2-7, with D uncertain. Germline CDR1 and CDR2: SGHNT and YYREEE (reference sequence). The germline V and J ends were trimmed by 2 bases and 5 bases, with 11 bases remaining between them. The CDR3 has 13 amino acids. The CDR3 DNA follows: TGTGCCAGCAGCTTAAGAGAAGGGAACGAGCAGTACTTC. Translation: CASSLREGNEQYF.

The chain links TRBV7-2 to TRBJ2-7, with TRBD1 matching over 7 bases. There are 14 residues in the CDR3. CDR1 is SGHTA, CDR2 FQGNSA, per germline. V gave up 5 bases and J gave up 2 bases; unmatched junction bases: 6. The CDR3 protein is CASSPTTGAYEQYF. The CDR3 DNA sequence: TGTGCCAGCAGCCCGACCACAGGGGCCTACGAGCAGTACTTC.

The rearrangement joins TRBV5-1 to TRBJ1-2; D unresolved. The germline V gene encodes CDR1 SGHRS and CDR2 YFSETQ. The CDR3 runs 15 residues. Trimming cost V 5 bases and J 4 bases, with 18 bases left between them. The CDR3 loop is CASRFGVGIFYGYTF. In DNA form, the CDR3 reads TGCGCCAGCAGGTTCGGCGTTGGGATCTTCTATGGCTACACCTTC.

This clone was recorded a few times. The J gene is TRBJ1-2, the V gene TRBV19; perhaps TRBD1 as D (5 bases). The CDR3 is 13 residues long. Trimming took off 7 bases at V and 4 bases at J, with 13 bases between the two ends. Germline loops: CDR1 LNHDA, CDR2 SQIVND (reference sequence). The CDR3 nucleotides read TGTGCCAGTAACATGGGGGGGACCTATGGCTACACCTTC. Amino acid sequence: CASNMGGTYGYTF.

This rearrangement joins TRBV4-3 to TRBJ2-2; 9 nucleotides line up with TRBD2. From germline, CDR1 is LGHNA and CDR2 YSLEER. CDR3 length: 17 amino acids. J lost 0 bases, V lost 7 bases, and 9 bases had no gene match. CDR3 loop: CASTEYVAGANTGELFF. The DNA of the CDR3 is TGCGCCAGCACAGAGTACGTAGCGGGGGCGAACACCGGGGAGCTGTTTTTT.

CDR3 in amino acids: CASSEVAGLPYEQYF. In nucleotides, the CDR3 is TGTGCCAGCAGTGAAGTGGCGGGGCTCCCCTACGAGCAGTACTTC. This chain uses TRBV6-1 with TRBJ2-7, with D possibly TRBD2 on 6 matching bases. Trimming took 1 base from V and 2 from J, leaving 12 bases between them. The germline V gene encodes CDR1 MNHNS and CDR2 SASEGT. The CDR3 has 15 amino acids.

CDR3 residues: CASTQGQGLGTQYF. Here the CDR3 DNA reads TGTGCCAGCACCCAAGGACAGGGTCTTGGGACCCAGTACTTC. The chain couples TRBV9 to TRBJ2-5; 8 bases fit TRBD1. The CDR3 runs 14 residues. V shed 6 bases and J 7 bases; nucleotides not matched to a gene: 11. The germline V gene encodes CDR1 SGDLS and CDR2 YYNGEE.

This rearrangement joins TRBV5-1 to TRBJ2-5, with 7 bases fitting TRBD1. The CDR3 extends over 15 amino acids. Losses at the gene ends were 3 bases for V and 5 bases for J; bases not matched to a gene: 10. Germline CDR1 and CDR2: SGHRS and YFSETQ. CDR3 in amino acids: CASSYHGTEQETQYF. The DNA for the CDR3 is TGCGCCAGCAGCTACCACGGGACAGAACAGGAGACCCAGTACTTC.

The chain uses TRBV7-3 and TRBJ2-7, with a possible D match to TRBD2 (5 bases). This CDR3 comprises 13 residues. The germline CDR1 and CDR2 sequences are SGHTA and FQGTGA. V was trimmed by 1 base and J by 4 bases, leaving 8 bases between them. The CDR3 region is CASSLSGRYEQYF. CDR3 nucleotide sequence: TGTGCCAGCAGCTTAAGTGGGAGATACGAGCAGTACTTC. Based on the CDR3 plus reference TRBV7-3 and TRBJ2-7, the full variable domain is GAGVSQTPSNKVTEKGKYVELRCDPISGHTALYWYRQSLGQGPEFLIYFQGTGAADDSGLPNDRFFAVRPEGSVSTLKIQRTERGDSAVYLCASSLSGRYEQYFGPGTRLTVT.

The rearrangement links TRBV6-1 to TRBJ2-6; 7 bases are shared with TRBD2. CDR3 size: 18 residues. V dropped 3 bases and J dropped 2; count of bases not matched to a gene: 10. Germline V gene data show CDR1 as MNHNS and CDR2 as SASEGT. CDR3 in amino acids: CASSDKRGREAGANVLTF. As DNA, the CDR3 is TGTGCCAGCAGTGATAAGCGTGGGAGGGAGGCTGGGGCCAACGTCCTGACTTTC.

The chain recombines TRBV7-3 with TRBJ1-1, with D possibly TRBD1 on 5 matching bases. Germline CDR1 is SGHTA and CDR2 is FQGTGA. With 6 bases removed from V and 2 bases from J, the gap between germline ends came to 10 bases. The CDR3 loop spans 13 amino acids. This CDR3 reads CASSRDRNTEAFF. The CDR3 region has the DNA TGTGCCAGCAGTCGCGACAGAAACACTGAAGCTTTCTTT.

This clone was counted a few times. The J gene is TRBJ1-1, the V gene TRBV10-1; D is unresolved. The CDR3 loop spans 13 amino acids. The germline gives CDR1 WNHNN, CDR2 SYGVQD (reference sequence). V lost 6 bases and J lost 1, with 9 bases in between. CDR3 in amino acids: CASRARANTEAFF. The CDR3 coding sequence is TGCGCCAGCAGAGCCCGGGCGAACACTGAAGCTTTCTTT.

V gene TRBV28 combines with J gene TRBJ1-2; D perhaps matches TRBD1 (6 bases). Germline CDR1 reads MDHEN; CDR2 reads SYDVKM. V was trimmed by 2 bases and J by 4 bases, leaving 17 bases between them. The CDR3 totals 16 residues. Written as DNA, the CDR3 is TGTGCCAGCAGTTTAAAACAGGGCTCATTTGGCTATGGCTACACCTTC. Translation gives CASSLKQGSFGYGYTF.